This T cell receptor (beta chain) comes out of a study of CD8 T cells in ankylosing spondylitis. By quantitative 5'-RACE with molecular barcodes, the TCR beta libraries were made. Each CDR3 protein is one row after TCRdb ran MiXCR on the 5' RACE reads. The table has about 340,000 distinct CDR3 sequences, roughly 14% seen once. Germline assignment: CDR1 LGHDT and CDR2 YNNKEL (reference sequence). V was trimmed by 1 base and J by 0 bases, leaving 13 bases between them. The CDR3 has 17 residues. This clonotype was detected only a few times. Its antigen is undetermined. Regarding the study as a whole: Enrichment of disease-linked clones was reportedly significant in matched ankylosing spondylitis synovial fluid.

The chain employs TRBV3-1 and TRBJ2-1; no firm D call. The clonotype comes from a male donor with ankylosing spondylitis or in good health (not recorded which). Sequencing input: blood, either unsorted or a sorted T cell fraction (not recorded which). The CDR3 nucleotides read TGTGCCAGCAGCCAAGCGGCAGTAGATGTCTCCTACAATGAGCAGTTCTTC. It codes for CASSQAAVDVSYNEQFF.